The clone carrying this T cell receptor (beta chain) came up a few times. The CDR3 is made up of 15 amino acids. This sample is drawn from a study of blood T cells in healthy people across ages. Then a second PCR, running roughly 7 to 11 cycles, was carried out with a sample-barcoded 5' primer and a J-beta primer mix. Every individual sample yielded 2.5 million or more paired-end reads (each containing CDR3). TCRdb independently ran MiXCR on the 5' RACE reads; one entry per CDR3 protein. The table has about 640,000 distinct CDR3 sequences, roughly three fifths seen once. This chain joins TRBV21-1 and TRBJ2-5; the table's D call of TRBD1 was not tested on the DNA. TRBV21-1 is a pseudogene. This receptor was identified in a man between 60 and 70 years old in good health. Material: blood. CDR3 in DNA: TGTGCCAGCAGCCCCCCCGGGTGGGTCTCAGAGACCCAGTACTTC. Translated, it gives CASSPPGWVSETQYF.